This TCR beta chain was profiled in a study of T cell responses to AZD1222 COVID-19 vaccine. Study results and limitations: The sample set comprised mostly white British donors with more females, and clonal diversity was possibly underestimated. Among those given AZD1222, only six were seropositive at baseline. Vaccination with two AZD1222 doses was followed by a rise in Spike-specific TCR breadth and depth.

With respect to this clone: Its antigen is unknown.

The CDR3 is 14 residues long. CDR1 MDHEN and CDR2 SYDVKM come from the germline V gene. Trimming removed 5 bases at V and 2 bases at J, with 11 bases between. TCRdb keeps only in-frame clones here, not all; method: immunoSEQ multiplex PCR. The sample lists roughly 130,000 clones, 80% to 90% occurring once. The clonotype comes from an adult in good health. The chain employs TRBV28 and TRBJ2-3; TRBD1 might be the D (5 bases). Sequenced material: peripheral blood, taken on day 0 of AZD1222 vaccination. CDR3 sequence reads: CASSRTGDTDTQYF. The CDR3 DNA is TGTGCCAGCAGTCGTACAGGAGACACAGATACGCAGTATTTT.